The TCR beta chain under discussion was sequenced for a study of T-cell reconstitution after alpha-beta-depleted transplantation in children. General observations from the study: About two months after transplant, alpha-beta T cells reportedly came from several hundred expanded graft clones.

In its sample, this clonotype was seen many times. Its cognate antigen is unknown. The V end lost 1 base, the J end lost 7 bases, and 11 bases lay between the germline ends. In germline, CDR1 is SGHVS, CDR2 FNYEAQ. The CDR3 runs 13 residues. This sample's TCRbeta library carried unique molecular identifier barcodes. From the PCR reads, TCRdb called clonotypes with MiXCR, one entry per CDR3 protein. The sample carries about 31,000 distinct CDR3 sequences, under 7.5% recorded once. The rearrangement uses TRBV7-6 and TRBJ2-7; D call uncertain. The clonotype comes from a child in the first two years of life who had a stem cell transplant for acute myeloid leukemia, so the T cells may come from the graft donor. The source was peripheral blood, collected 60 days after TCRalphabeta/CD19-depleted stem cell transplant. The CDR3 DNA sequence: TGTGCCAGCAGCTTAGACCCTCCGTGGGAGCAGTACTTC. It specifies CASSLDPPWEQYF.